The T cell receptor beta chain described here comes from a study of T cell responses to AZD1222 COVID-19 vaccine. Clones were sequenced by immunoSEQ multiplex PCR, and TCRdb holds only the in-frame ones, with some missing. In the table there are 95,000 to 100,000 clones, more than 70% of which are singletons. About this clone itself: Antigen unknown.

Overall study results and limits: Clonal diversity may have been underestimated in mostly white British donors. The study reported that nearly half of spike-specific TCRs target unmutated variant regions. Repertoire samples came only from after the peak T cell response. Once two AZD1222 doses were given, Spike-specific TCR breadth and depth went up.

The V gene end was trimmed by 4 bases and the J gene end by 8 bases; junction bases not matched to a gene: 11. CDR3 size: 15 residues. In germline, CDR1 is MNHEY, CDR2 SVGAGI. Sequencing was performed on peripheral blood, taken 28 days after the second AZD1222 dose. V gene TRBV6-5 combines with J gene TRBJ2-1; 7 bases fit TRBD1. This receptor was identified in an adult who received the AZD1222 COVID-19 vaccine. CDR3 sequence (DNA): TGTGCCAGCAGTTTTCACGGGACAGTTTCCGATGAGCAGTTCTTC. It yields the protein CASSFHGTVSDEQFF.